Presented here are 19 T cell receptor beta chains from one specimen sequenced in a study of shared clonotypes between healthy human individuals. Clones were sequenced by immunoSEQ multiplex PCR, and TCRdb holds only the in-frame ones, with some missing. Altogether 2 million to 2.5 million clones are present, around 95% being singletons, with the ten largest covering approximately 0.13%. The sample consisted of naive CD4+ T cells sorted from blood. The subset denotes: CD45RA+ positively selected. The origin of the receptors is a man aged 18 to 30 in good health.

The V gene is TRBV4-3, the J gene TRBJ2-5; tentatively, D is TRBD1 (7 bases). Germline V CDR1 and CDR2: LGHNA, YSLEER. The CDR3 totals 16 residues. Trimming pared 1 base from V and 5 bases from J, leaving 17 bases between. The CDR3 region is CASSQGQGGAGETQYF. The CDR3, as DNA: TGCGCCAGCAGCCAAGGTCAGGGGGGCGCGGGGGAGACCCAGTACTTC.

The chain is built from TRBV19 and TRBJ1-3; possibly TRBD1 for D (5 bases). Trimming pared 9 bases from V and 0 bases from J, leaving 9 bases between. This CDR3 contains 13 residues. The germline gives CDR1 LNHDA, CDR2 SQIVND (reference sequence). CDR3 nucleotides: TGTGCCAGCGGACAAAACTCTGGAAACACCATATATTTT. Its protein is CASGQNSGNTIYF.

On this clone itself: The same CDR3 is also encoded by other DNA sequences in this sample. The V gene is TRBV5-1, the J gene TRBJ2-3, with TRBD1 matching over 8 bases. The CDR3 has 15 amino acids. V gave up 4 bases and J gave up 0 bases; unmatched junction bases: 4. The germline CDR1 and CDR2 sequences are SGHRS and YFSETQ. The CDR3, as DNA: TGCGCCAGCAGCATAGGACAGGGAAGCACAGATACGCAGTATTTT. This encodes CASSIGQGSTDTQYF.

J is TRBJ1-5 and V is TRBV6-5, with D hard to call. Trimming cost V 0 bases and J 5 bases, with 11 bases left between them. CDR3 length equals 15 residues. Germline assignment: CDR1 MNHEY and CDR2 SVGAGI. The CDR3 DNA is TGTGCCAGCAGTTACTCGACCGGAGCGCATCAGCCCCAGCATTTT. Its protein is CASSYSTGAHQPQHF.

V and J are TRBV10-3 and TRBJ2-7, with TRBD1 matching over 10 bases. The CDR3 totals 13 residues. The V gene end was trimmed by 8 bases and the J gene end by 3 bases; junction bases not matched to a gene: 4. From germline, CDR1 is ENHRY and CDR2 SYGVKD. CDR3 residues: CAISWDRGYEQYF. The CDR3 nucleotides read TGTGCCATCTCCTGGGACAGGGGCTACGAGCAGTACTTC.

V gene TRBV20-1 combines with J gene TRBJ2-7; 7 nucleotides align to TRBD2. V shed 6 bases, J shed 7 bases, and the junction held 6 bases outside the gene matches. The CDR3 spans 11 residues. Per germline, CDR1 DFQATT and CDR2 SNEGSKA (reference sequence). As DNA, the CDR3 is TGCAGTGCCCCCCGGGGGGTTGAGCAGTACTTC. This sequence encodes CSAPRGVEQYF.

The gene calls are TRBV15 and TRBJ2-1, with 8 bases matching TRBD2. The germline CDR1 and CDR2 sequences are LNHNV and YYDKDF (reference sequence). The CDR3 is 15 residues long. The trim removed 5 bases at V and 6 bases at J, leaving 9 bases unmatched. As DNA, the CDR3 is TGTGCCACCAGCGGGGGCGTAGCGGGGCTCAATGAGCAGTTCTTC. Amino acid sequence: CATSGGVAGLNEQFF.

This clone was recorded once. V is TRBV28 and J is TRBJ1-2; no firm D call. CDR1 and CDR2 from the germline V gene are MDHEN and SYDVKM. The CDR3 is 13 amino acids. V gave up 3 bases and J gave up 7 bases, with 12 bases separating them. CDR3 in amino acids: CASSLSTPAGYTF. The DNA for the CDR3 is TGTGCCAGCAGTTTGAGCACCCCGGCTGGCTACACCTTC.

The CDR3 region is CASSLGIDSGNTIYF. For the CDR3, the DNA is TGTGCCAGCAGCTTGGGTATAGACTCTGGAAACACCATATATTTT. The V call is TRBV5-4, the J call TRBJ1-3; D not certain. Germline CDR1 is SGHNT and CDR2 is YYREEE (reference sequence). V was trimmed by 0 bases and J by 0 bases, leaving 7 bases between them. The CDR3 runs to 15 residues.

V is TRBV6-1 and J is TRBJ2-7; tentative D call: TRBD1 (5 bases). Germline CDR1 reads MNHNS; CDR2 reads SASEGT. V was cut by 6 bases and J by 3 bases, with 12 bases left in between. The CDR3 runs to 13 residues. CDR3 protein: CASREPTDYEQYF. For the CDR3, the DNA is TGTGCCAGCAGAGAACCGACAGACTACGAGCAGTACTTC.

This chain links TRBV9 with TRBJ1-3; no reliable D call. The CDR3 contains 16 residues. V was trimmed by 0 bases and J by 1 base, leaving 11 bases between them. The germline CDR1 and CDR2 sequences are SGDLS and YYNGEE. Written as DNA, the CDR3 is TGTGCCAGCAGCGTAGGCCCGGATTATTCTGGAAACACCATATATTTT. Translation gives CASSVGPDYSGNTIYF.

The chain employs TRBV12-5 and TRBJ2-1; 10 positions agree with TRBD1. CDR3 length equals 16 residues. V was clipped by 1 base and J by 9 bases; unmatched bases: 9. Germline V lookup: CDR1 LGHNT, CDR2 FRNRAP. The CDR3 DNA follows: TGTGCTAGTGGTTTGGGGACGGGACAGGGGTTTGGTGAGCAGTTCTTC. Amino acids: CASGLGTGQGFGEQFF.

The CDR3 coding sequence is TGTGCCAGCAGAGGCGATGGGGGGCGCGGTAGCAATCAGCCCCAGCATTTT. Translating it yields CASRGDGGRGSNQPQHF. The chain is built from TRBV2 and TRBJ1-5, with D possibly TRBD1 on 6 matching bases. The CDR3 is made up of 17 amino acids. CDR1 SNHLY and CDR2 FYNNEI come from the germline V gene. The ends were cut back, 6 bases at V and 0 bases at J, with 18 bases in the middle.

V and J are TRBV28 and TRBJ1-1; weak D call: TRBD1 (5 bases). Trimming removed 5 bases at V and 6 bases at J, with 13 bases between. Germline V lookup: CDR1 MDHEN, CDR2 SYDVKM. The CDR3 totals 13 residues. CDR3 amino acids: CASSKGDIAEAFF. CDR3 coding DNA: TGTGCCAGCAGTAAAGGGGATATCGCTGAAGCTTTCTTT.

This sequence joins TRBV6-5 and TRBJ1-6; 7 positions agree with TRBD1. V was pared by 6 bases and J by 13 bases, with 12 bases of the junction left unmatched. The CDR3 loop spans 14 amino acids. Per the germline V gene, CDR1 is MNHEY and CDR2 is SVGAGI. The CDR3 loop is CASRPQGPGSPLHF. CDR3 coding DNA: TGTGCCAGCAGACCACAGGGGCCGGGATCGCCCCTCCACTTT.

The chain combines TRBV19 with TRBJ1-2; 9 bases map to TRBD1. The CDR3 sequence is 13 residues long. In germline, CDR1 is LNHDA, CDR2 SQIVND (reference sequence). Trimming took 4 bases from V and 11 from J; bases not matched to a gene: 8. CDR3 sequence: CASSTGTGLRYTF. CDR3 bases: TGTGCCAGTAGTACTGGGACAGGGTTGAGATACACCTTC.

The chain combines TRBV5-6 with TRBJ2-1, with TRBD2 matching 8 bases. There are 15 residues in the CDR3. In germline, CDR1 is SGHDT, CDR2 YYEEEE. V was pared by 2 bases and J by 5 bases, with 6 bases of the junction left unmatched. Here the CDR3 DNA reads TGTGCCAGCAGCTTTGGGCTAGCGGGTGACAATGAGCAGTTCTTC. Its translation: CASSFGLAGDNEQFF.

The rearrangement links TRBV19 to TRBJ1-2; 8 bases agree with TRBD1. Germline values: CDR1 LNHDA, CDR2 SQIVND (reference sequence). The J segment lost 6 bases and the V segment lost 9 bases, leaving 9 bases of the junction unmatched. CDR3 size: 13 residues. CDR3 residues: CARPDRGINGYTF. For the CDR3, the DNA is TGTGCCAGACCAGACAGGGGAATCAATGGCTACACCTTC.

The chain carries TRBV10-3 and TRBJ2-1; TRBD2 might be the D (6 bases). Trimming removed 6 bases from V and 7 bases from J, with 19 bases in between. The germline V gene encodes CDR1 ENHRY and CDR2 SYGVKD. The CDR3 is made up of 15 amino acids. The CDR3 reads CAIRMEGPRGNEQFF. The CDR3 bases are TGTGCCATCAGAATGGAGGGGCCTCGGGGAAATGAGCAGTTCTTC.